This is a list of T cell receptor beta chains from one sample in a study of blood T cells in healthy people across ages. TCRdb re-analysed the 5' RACE reads in MiXCR, keeping a single row per CDR3 protein. The repertoire holds roughly 1,800,000 distinct CDR3 sequences, with around 48% as singletons. Sequencing was done on a sample of blood. These receptors came from a woman aged 40 to 50 in good health. Both conserved end residues are part of each CDR3. The D gene is left open where the match is weak. Size values are once, few and many counts, or a class for expanded clones, and some rows have none.

abundance,j_gene,d_gene,v_gene,CDR3aa,CDR3nt
few,TRBJ2-5,NA,TRBV12-3/TRBV12-4,CASRRSSGREETQYF,TGTGCCAGCCGACGAAGTTCGGGGCGGGAAGAGACCCAGTACTTC
NA,TRBJ2-7,TRBD1,TRBV3-1,CASSQARDRETHEQYF,TGTGCCAGCAGCCAGGCCCGGGACAGGGAAACCCACGAGCAGTACTTC
NA,TRBJ2-3,NA,TRBV12-3/TRBV12-4,CASSIIGDTQYF,TGTGCCAGCAGCATTATTGGGGATACGCAGTATTTT
NA,TRBJ2-5,TRBD1,TRBV13,CASSFGTALQETQYF,TGTGCCAGCAGCTTCGGGACAGCTCTCCAAGAGACCCAGTACTTC
NA,TRBJ2-5,NA,TRBV5-1,CASSAAAGRETQYF,TGCGCCAGCAGCGCGGCGGCAGGGAGGGAGACCCAGTACTTC
once,TRBJ1-5,NA,TRBV4-2,CASSQDRRTQPQHF,TGTGCCAGCAGCCAAGATCGGAGAACCCAGCCCCAGCATTTT
NA,TRBJ1-5,NA,TRBV2,CASSENSAYNQPQHF,TGTGCCAGCAGTGAGAACAGTGCCTACAATCAGCCCCAGCATTTT
few,TRBJ2-7,TRBD2,TRBV6-2/TRBV6-3,CASRTGGGTIYEQYF,TGTGCCAGCAGGACGGGCGGGGGTACGATATACGAGCAGTACTTC
NA,TRBJ2-7,NA,TRBV7-2,CASSLDPGDTYEQYF,TGTGCCAGCAGCTTAGATCCGGGGGACACCTACGAGCAGTACTTC
NA,TRBJ1-6,NA,TRBV7-9,CASSTKGPTDLLDSPLHF,TGTGCCAGCAGCACGAAAGGACCGACCGACCTTTTGGATTCACCCCTCCACTTT
NA,TRBJ2-1,TRBD2,TRBV20-1,CSANRGGASEQFF,TGCAGTGCTAATCGGGGGGGGGCTAGCGAGCAGTTCTTC
NA,TRBJ2-3,NA,TRBV2,CASSELGRGTDTQYF,TGTGCCAGCAGTGAACTAGGACGGGGCACAGATACGCAGTATTTT
NA,TRBJ1-2,NA,TRBV11-1,CASSFTTANYGYTF,TGTGCCAGCAGCTTTACGACAGCGAACTATGGCTACACCTTC
NA,TRBJ1-6,NA,TRBV14,CASSQNGLSSYNSPLHF,TGTGCCAGCAGCCAGAATGGCCTGAGCTCCTATAATTCACCCCTCCACTTT
NA,TRBJ2-4,NA,TRBV5-1,CASSSRGEVKNIQYF,TGCGCCAGCAGCTCCCGGGGAGAGGTCAAAAACATTCAGTACTTC
NA,TRBJ1-5,NA,TRBV29-1,CSVGTGNRPQHF,TGCAGCGTTGGGACGGGGAATCGGCCCCAGCATTTT
NA,TRBJ1-4,NA,TRBV7-2,CASSLGVRGGLNEKLFF,TGTGCCAGCAGCTTAGGCGTTAGGGGCGGGTTAAATGAAAAACTGTTTTTT
NA,TRBJ1-6,NA,TRBV5-1,CASSLAGPWSSYNSPLHF,TGCGCCAGCAGCTTGGCGGGACCCTGGAGCTCCTATAATTCACCCCTCCACTTT
NA,TRBJ2-1,NA,TRBV2,CASMARRNSYNEQFF,TGTGCCAGCATGGCCCGTAGGAACTCCTACAATGAGCAGTTCTTC
NA,TRBJ2-5,TRBD1,TRBV28,CASITGGGTETQYF,TGTGCCAGCATCACAGGGGGCGGGACGGAGACCCAGTACTTC
NA,TRBJ1-1,NA,TRBV6-6,CASSYSGTRAFF,TGTGCCAGCAGTTACTCCGGGACCCGAGCTTTCTTT
NA,TRBJ2-1,NA,TRBV7-8,CASTRTGTTYNEQFF,TGTGCCAGCACCCGGACAGGGACTACCTACAATGAGCAGTTCTTC
NA,TRBJ2-5,NA,TRBV7-2,CASSLQWGGETQYF,TGTGCCAGCAGCTTACAGTGGGGAGGAGAGACCCAGTACTTC
few,TRBJ1-2,TRBD1,TRBV28,CASSPRTGATYGYTF,TGTGCCAGCAGCCCCCGGACAGGGGCGACCTATGGCTACACCTTC
NA,TRBJ2-7,TRBD2,TRBV27,CASSLSGASGVNLYEQYF,TGTGCCAGCAGTCTCAGCGGGGCTAGCGGGGTAAACCTCTACGAGCAGTACTTC